This TCR beta chain was documented in a study of blood T cell repertoires in COVID-19. Study-wide context: Donors in the United States, Italy and Spain gave samples during acute or convalescent COVID-19. T cells, B-cell-depleted T cells, or PBMCs supplied cDNA or gDNA.

The CDR3 loop spans 15 amino acids. Trimming removed 1 base at V and 1 base at J, with 10 bases between. Germline CDR1 LNHDA, CDR2 SQIVND (reference sequence). The authors' processing: Reference gene primer amplification in the assay estimated nucleated cell counts. Repertoires were generated with immunoSEQ multiplex PCR, while TCRdb's copy carries only in-frame clones and drops some. The D gene and trimming were derived from the DNA, and the V and J assignments and clone size from that table. The table includes under 45,000 clones, 78% detected once. Input material: peripheral blood. This chain links TRBV19 with TRBJ1-1; D possibly corresponds to TRBD1 (5 bases). This clonotype originated in a man aged 55 to 69 with acute or convalescent COVID-19. For the CDR3, the DNA is TGTGCCAGTAGTATAGGTGCAACAGGGAACACTGAAGCTTTCTTT. Amino acid sequence: CASSIGATGNTEAFF.